Presented here are 8 T cell receptor beta chains from one specimen sequenced in a study of neurological immune-mediated disorders. TCRdb itself ran the 5' RACE reads through MiXCR, one entry per CDR3 protein. Among some 95,000 distinct CDR3 sequences listed, 3.5% were seen once. The specimen was PBMCs. Receptors were obtained from a woman aged 18-29 years with multiple sclerosis.

This clonotype has at least ten counts. The chain combines TRBV5-6 with TRBJ1-1; D gene uncertain. The CDR3 contains 13 residues. The V end was cut by 0 bases, the J end by 7 bases, with 10 bases between. CDR1 and CDR2 from the germline V gene are SGHDT and YYEEEE. The CDR3 spells CASSLGQLFEAFF. CDR3 bases: TGTGCCAGCAGCTTGGGGCAGCTATTTGAAGCTTTCTTT.

This clonotype came up a few times. This chain uses TRBV20-1 with TRBJ1-2; the match to TRBD1 covers 8 bases. J lost 7 bases, V lost 1 base, and 5 bases had no gene match. This CDR3 has 13 amino acids. Germline-derived CDR1 and CDR2 are DFQATT and SNEGSKA (reference sequence). The CDR3 nucleotides read TGCAGTGCTAGAGGGACAGGGAGAGGTGGCTACACCTTC. Amino acids: CSARGTGRGGYTF.

This clonotype has ten or more counts. The V and J genes are TRBV5-1 and TRBJ2-3; D is unclear. The CDR3 sequence is 15 residues long. Per the germline V gene, CDR1 is SGHRS and CDR2 is YFSETQ. Trimming left V 7 bases short and J 4 bases short, with 19 bases between. The CDR3 reads CASRSKADNADTQYF. CDR3 bases: TGCGCCAGCCGTTCTAAGGCTGACAACGCAGATACGCAGTATTTT.

A word on this clonotype: This may be a read error: a much more frequent sequence differs by one nucleotide. This rearrangement joins TRBV3-1 to TRBJ1-5, with 9 bases fitting TRBD1. The CDR3 spans 14 residues. CDR1 is LGHDT and CDR2 is YNNKEL in the germline V gene (reference sequence). The CDR3 bases are TGTGCCAGCAGCCAAACAGGGGGCGGTCAGCCCCAGAATTTT. Amino acid sequence: CASSQTGGGQPQNF.

This clonotype was detected many times. This chain connects TRBV5-1 to TRBJ1-1; D is undetermined. Trimming removed 4 bases from V and 3 bases from J, with 10 bases in between. Germline lookup yields CDR1 SGHRS and CDR2 YFSETQ. The CDR3 is 13 residues long. CDR3 in DNA: TGCGCCAGCAGCCCAGACGGCTACACTGAAGCTTTCTTT. Amino acids: CASSPDGYTEAFF.

Details on this clonotype: A much larger clone differs by one base, so this may be a read error. The V gene is TRBV6-1, the J gene TRBJ2-3; D is perhaps TRBD1 (6 bases). This CDR3 spans 14 amino acids. The ends were cut back, 6 bases at V and 4 bases at J, with 14 bases in the middle. Germline V gives CDR1 MNHNS, CDR2 SASEGT. In nucleotides, the CDR3 is TGTGCCAGCAGGGGGACAAGGACGGCAGATACGCAGTATTTT. Amino acids: CASRGTRTADTQYF.

The chain has TRBV6-5 and TRBJ1-4, with D possibly TRBD1 on 6 matching bases. Germline V lookup: CDR1 MNHEY, CDR2 SVGAGI. V was cut by 6 bases and J by 8 bases, with 16 bases left in between. This CDR3 has 14 residues. For the CDR3, the DNA is TGTGCCAGCAGCCGGGGGGGGGCGAGAGAAAAACTGTTTTTT. Translating it yields CASSRGGAREKLFF.

The table lists this clonotype with many counts. This chain links TRBV9 with TRBJ1-2; weak D call: TRBD1 (5 bases). Germline CDR1 and CDR2: SGDLS and YYNGEE. Deletions cut 3 bases from V and 7 bases from J, with 13 bases between. The CDR3 runs 13 residues. The CDR3 loop reads CASSGGLFPGYTF. CDR3 DNA sequence: TGTGCCAGCAGCGGGGGACTTTTCCCTGGCTACACCTTC.